The 11 T cell receptor beta chains below all came from one sample that was sequenced in a study of cytomegalovirus exposure and HLA in healthy donors. Vbeta (60) and Jbeta (13) primers were used in the PCR. Sequenced by immunoSEQ multiplex PCR; TCRdb stores in-frame clones only, minus some. This listing includes around 140,000 clones. Sequencing used PBMCs. All receptors derive from a woman aged 40 to 49 in good health and CMV-seronegative.

The chain uses TRBV19 and TRBJ1-3; D gene uncertain. Per the germline V gene, CDR1 is LNHDA and CDR2 is SQIVND (reference sequence). The CDR3 runs to 15 residues. V lost 6 bases and J 0 bases, leaving 12 bases between the germline ends. The CDR3 sequence is CASRRSTSSGNTIYF. CDR3 in DNA: TGTGCCAGTAGAAGGAGTACGAGCTCTGGAAACACCATATATTTT. The full variable domain, completed using reference TRBV19 and TRBJ1-3, is DGGITQSPKYLFRKEGQNVTLSCEQNLNHDAMYWYRQDPGQGLRLIYYSQIVNDFQKGDIAEGYSVSREKKESFPLTVTSAQKNPTAFYLCASRRSTSSGNTIYFGEGSWLTVV.

The J gene is TRBJ1-1, the V gene TRBV10-2; possibly TRBD1 for D (5 bases). The CDR3 length is 15 residues. V gave up 3 bases and J gave up 3 bases, with 14 bases separating them. The germline V gene has CDR1 WSHSY and CDR2 SAAADI. This CDR3 is CASSEAGSHHTEAFF. The CDR3 region has the DNA TGCGCCAGCAGTGAAGCAGGGTCCCACCACACTGAAGCTTTCTTT.

The gene calls are TRBV28 and TRBJ2-7; weak D call: TRBD1 (6 bases). V dropped 6 bases and J dropped 4 bases, with 22 bases sitting between them. The CDR3 extends over 16 amino acids. CDR1 MDHEN and CDR2 SYDVKM come from the germline V gene. CDR3: CASSSTSGTIVYEQYF. The CDR3 region has the DNA TGTGCCAGCAGCTCTACCTCCGGGACAATAGTTTACGAGCAGTACTTC.

As DNA, the CDR3 is TGTGCCAGTAGTATTAACAGGGGAGCTAATGAAAAACTGTTTTTT. This gives the protein CASSINRGANEKLFF. This chain links TRBV19 with TRBJ1-4; 7 nucleotides agree with TRBD1. The CDR3 spans 15 residues. Germline-derived CDR1 and CDR2 are LNHDA and SQIVND (reference sequence). Trimming cost V 3 bases and J 3 bases; bases outside gene matches: 4.

Concerning this clone: Other DNA sequences from this sample encode an identical CDR3 as well. This chain uses TRBV6-5 with TRBJ1-1, with D possibly being TRBD1 (5 bases). The V gene lost 5 bases and the J gene lost 1 base, with 8 bases spanning the gap. This CDR3 is built from 13 residues. From germline, CDR1 is MNHEY and CDR2 SVGAGI. CDR3 sequence: CASSRGGNTEAFF. Here the CDR3 DNA reads TGTGCCAGCAGTCGGGGGGGGAACACTGAAGCTTTCTTT.

This chain joins TRBV19 and TRBJ2-1; 11 bases align to TRBD1. The V and J ends lost 7 bases and 6 bases, in that order; junction bases with no gene match: 11. The CDR3 consists of 16 residues. The germline V gene encodes CDR1 LNHDA and CDR2 SQIVND (reference sequence). The chain's CDR3 is CASTSSPGQGGNEQFF. CDR3 DNA sequence: TGTGCCAGTACCTCAAGCCCGGGACAGGGGGGCAATGAGCAGTTCTTC.

The V gene is TRBV28, the J gene TRBJ1-2; 9 nucleotides align to TRBD1. The V gene's germline CDR1 is MDHEN and CDR2 SYDVKM. The CDR3 contains 15 residues. V trimming: 6 bases; J trimming: 7 bases; junction bases outside the gene matches: 12. CDR3 in DNA: TGTGCCAGCAGAACAACAGGGGGCGCCGGGGGTGGCTACACCTTC. Amino acids: CASRTTGGAGGGYTF.

The rearrangement joins TRBV5-1 to TRBJ2-7, with TRBD2 matching over 11 bases. The trim removed 0 bases at V and 0 bases at J, leaving 2 bases unmatched. Germline CDR1 and CDR2: SGHRS and YFSETQ. The CDR3 loop spans 16 amino acids. CDR3 in amino acids: CASSLELAGGSYEQYF. DNA for the CDR3: TGCGCCAGCAGCTTGGAGCTAGCGGGGGGCTCCTACGAGCAGTACTTC.

The rearrangement links TRBV7-8 to TRBJ2-3; 10 bases agree with TRBD2. The V and J ends lost 5 bases and 5 bases, in that order; junction bases with no gene match: 7. The germline gives CDR1 SGHVS, CDR2 FQNEAQ. The CDR3 totals 15 residues. The chain's CDR3 is CASSPQRGGRDTQYF. CDR3 sequence (DNA): TGTGCCAGCAGCCCCCAGCGGGGGGGTAGAGATACGCAGTATTTT.

The chain couples TRBV7-6 to TRBJ1-1; perhaps TRBD1 as D (5 bases). V was clipped by 1 base and J by 3 bases, with 9 bases between them. CDR3 length: 14 residues. The germline CDR1 and CDR2 sequences are SGHVS and FNYEAQ. In DNA, the CDR3 is TGTGCCAGCAGCTTAGGGCCCAGGGACACTGAAGCTTTCTTT. This translates into CASSLGPRDTEAFF. Using reference TRBV7-6 and TRBJ1-1 for the parts outside the CDR3, the full variable domain is GAGVSQSPRYKVTKRGQDVALRCDPISGHVSLYWYRQALGQGPEFLTYFNYEAQQDKSGLPNDRFSAERPEGSISTLTIQRTEQRDSAMYRCASSLGPRDTEAFFGQGTRLTVV.

V usage is TRBV2 and J usage is TRBJ1-1, with 7 positions matching TRBD1. The CDR3 contains 15 residues. Germline lookup yields CDR1 SNHLY and CDR2 FYNNEI. V trimming: 6 bases; J trimming: 6 bases; junction bases outside the gene matches: 13. CDR3 nucleotide sequence: TGTGCCAGCAGCGGCGCCGGGACAGCTTTGTCTGAAGCTTTCTTT. Translation: CASSGAGTALSEAFF. The whole variable domain, filled in from reference TRBV2 and TRBJ1-1, reads EPEVTQTPSHQVTQMGQEVILRCVPISNHLYFYWYRQILGQKVEFLVSFYNNEISEKSEIFDDQFSVERPDGSNFTLKIRSTKLEDSAMYFCASSGAGTALSEAFFGQGTRLTVV.